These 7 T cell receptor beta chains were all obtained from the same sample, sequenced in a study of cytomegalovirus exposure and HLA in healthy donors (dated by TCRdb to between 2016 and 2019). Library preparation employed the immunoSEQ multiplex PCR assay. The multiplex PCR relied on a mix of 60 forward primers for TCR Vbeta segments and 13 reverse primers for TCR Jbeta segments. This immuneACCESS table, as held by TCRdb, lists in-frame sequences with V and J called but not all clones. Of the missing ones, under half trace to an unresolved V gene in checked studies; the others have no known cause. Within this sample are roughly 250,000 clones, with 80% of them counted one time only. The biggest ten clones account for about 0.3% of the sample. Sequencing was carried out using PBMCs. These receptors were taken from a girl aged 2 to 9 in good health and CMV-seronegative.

CDR3 protein: CASSLGQYGYTF. The CDR3 DNA follows: TGTGCCAGCAGTTTAGGACAGTATGGCTACACCTTC. The chain is built from TRBV28 and TRBJ1-2; tentatively, D is TRBD1 (6 bases). Trimming pared 2 bases from V and 5 bases from J, leaving 6 bases between. From germline, CDR1 is MDHEN and CDR2 SYDVKM. This CDR3 is built from 12 residues.

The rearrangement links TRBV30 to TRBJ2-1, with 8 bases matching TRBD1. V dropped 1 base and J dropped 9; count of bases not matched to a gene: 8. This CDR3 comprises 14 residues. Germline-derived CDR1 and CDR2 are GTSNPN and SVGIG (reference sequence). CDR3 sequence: CAWSGTGNSGEQFF. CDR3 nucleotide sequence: TGTGCCTGGAGTGGGACAGGGAACTCGGGTGAGCAGTTCTTC.

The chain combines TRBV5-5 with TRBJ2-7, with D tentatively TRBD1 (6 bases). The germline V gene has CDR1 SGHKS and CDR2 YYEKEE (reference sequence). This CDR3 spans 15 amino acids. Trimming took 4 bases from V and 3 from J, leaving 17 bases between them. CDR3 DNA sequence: TGTGCCAGCAGCCAAGCCATGGGACATTTCTACGAGCAGTACTTC. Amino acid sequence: CASSQAMGHFYEQYF.

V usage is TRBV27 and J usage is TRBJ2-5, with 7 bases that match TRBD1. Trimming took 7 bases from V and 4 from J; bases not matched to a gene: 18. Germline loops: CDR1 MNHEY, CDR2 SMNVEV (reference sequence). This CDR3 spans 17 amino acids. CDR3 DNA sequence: TGTGCCAGCAAAGCTACAGGGGATACGGTGAGAGTAGAGACCCAGTACTTC. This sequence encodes CASKATGDTVRVETQYF.

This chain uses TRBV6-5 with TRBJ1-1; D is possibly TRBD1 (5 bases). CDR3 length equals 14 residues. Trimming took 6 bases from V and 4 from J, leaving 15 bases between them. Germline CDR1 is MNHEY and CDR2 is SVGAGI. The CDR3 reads CASSSGFSRTEAFF. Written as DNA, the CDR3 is TGTGCCAGCAGCTCAGGGTTTTCTCGCACTGAAGCTTTCTTT.

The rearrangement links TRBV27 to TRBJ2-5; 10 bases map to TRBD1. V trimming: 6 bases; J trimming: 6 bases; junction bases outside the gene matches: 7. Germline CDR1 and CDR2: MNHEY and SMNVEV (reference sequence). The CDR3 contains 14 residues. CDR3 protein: CASRDRGHFKTQYF. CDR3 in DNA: TGTGCCAGCAGAGACAGGGGGCATTTTAAGACCCAGTACTTC.

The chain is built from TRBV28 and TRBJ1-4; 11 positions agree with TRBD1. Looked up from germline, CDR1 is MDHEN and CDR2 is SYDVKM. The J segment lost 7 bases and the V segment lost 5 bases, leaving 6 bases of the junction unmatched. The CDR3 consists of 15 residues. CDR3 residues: CASSAPGTGGEKLFF. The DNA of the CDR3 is TGTGCCAGCAGTGCTCCGGGGACAGGGGGTGAAAAACTGTTTTTT.